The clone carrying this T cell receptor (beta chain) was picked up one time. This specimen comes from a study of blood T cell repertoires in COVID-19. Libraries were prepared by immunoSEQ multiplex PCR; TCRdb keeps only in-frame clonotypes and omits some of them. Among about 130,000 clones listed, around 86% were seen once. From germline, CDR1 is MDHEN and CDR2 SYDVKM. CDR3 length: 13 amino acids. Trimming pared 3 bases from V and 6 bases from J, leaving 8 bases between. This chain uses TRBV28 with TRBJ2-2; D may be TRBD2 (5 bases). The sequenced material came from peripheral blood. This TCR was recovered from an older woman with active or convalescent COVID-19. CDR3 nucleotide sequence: TGTGCCAGCAGTTTGGGAGTCCCCGGGGAGCTGTTTTTT. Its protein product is CASSLGVPGELFF.